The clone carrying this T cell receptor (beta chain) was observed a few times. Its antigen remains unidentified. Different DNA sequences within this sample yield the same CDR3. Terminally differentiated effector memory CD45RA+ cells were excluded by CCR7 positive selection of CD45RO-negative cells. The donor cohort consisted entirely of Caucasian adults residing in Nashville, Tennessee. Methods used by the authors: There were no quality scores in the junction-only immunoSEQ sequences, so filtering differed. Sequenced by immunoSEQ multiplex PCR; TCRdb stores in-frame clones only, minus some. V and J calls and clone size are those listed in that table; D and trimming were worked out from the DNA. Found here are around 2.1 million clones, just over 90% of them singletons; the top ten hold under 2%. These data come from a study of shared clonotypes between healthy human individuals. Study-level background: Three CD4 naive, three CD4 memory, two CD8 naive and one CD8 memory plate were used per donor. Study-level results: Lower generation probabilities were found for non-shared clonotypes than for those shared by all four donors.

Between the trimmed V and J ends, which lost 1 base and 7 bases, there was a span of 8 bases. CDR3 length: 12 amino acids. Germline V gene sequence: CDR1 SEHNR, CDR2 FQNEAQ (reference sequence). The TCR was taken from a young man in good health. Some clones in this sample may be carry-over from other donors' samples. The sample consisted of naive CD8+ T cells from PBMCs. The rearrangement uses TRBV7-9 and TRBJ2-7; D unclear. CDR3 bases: TGTGCCAGCAGCTTAGGCCCCAGGGAGCAGTACTTC. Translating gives CASSLGPREQYF.